The clone carrying this TCR beta chain was observed at least ten times. Its antigen is not known. Sequence at one end of the junction differs from germline and may be a read error. The CDR3 is made up of 13 amino acids. This sample was taken from a study of blood T cells in healthy people across ages. Sample-barcoded 5' priming and a J-beta primer mix drove a second PCR of roughly 6 to 12 cycles. TCRdb independently ran MiXCR on the 5' RACE reads; one entry per CDR3 protein. This table holds 1.8 million or so distinct CDR3 sequences, roughly two fifths found once. General study findings and limits: CMV status of donors was not determined, possibly confounding expanded clonotype changes. Correlation between TCR beta diversity and naive T cell percentage was strong. Older age went with lower TCR beta diversity per million T cells, in a roughly linear way. Estimates of diversity drawn from one million T cells were considered underestimates.

The chain joins TRBV12-3 or TRBV12-4 to TRBJ1-6, with a weak D call TRBD1 (6 bases). The source material was blood. This TCR was recovered from a human donor in good health. The chain's CDR3 is CASSLGGDSPLHF. CDR3 DNA: TGTGCCAGCAGCTTAGGGGGGGATTCACCCCTCCACTTT.